Described below is a single T cell receptor (beta chain) sequence and its context. Original analysis: Amplification of reference gene primers was used by the study to estimate nucleated cell counts. Clones were read by immunoSEQ multiplex PCR, and TCRdb kept only the in-frame ones, dropping some. From that table come the V and J calls and clone size; the DNA was used to work out D and trimming. The sample includes some 76,000 clones, less than 90% seen only once; the top ten take roughly 18%. The data are from a study of blood T cell repertoires in COVID-19. At the level of the study: Acute-phase and convalescent COVID-19 samples originated in the United States, Italy and Spain. Sources were T cells, B-cell-depleted T cells, or PBMCs; the material itself was cDNA or gDNA.

This CDR3 has 17 amino acids. CDR1 is MNHNS and CDR2 is SASEGT in the germline V gene. V trimming: 4 bases; J trimming: 1 base; junction bases outside the gene matches: 7. This clonotype originated in a man at least 80 years old in a cohort sampled during active COVID-19. The chain recombines TRBV6-1 with TRBJ2-6; 7 bases map to TRBD2. Source material: peripheral blood. DNA for the CDR3: TGTGCCAGCAGTGTTGTCAGGGAGGGTTCTGGGGCCAACGTCCTGACTTTC. Its translation: CASSVVREGSGANVLTF.